This T cell receptor beta chain was identified during a study of T cells after yellow fever vaccination. TCRdb ran MiXCR on the 5' RACE reads and lists one entry per CDR3 protein. Here the sample spans a few hundred thousand distinct CDR3 sequences, around 8.1% being singletons. This clonotype occurred a few times. CDR1 is SGHNT, CDR2 YYREEE, per germline (reference sequence). Trimming removed 1 base from V and 7 bases from J; junction bases left unmatched: 5. This CDR3 spans 15 amino acids. The sequence was collected from a man younger than 30 who received the YFV17D yellow fever vaccine. Specimen: PBMCs, collected about 41 days after the first yellow fever vaccination. The chain is built from TRBV5-4 and TRBJ2-1, with 10 bases aligning to TRBD2. CDR3 sequence: CASSLKRGGLNEQFF. The DNA for the CDR3 is TGTGCCAGCAGCTTGAAGCGGGGGGGCCTAAATGAGCAGTTCTTC.